The 31 T cell receptor beta chains given below trace back to one sample, sequenced in a study of human T cells and chemical hapten exposure. The time point here: patch test 2, 6 weeks after DPC sensitization. Sample treatment: therapeutic diphenylcyclopropenone sensitization with weekly scalp DPC. TCRdb independently ran MiXCR on the RACE reads; one entry per CDR3 protein. The repertoire holds more than 75,000 distinct CDR3 sequences, with 9.5% to 13% as singletons. The sample was whole blood, taken in connection with sensitization to the hapten diphenylcyclopropenone (DPC). Every receptor here comes from a woman aged 25 to 39 with alopecia areata. Some clones in this sample may be carry-over from other donors' samples.

This clonotype was found a few times. The J gene is TRBJ1-1, the V gene TRBV28; D not resolved. This CDR3 region has 12 residues. Germline CDR1 reads MDHEN; CDR2 reads SYDVKM. V was clipped by 4 bases and J by 4 bases, with 7 bases between them. Here the CDR3 reads CASSSRPTEAFF. The CDR3 DNA is TGTGCCAGCAGTTCCCGTCCCACTGAAGCTTTCTTT.

This chain uses TRBV20-1 with TRBJ2-5, with a possible D match to TRBD2 (5 bases). In germline, CDR1 is DFQATT, CDR2 SNEGSKA (reference sequence). V lost 2 bases and J lost 4, with 8 bases in between. This CDR3 is 12 amino acids long. CDR3: CSARSGIETQYF. CDR3 DNA sequence: TGCAGTGCTAGAAGCGGCATAGAGACCCAGTACTTC.

This clonotype was observed at least ten times. The chain carries TRBV28 and TRBJ1-5; D remains ambiguous. Looked up from germline, CDR1 is MDHEN and CDR2 is SYDVKM. V lost 2 bases, J lost 7 bases, and 12 bases lay in between. The CDR3 is 14 amino acids. The CDR3, as DNA: TGTGCCAGCAGTTTAACGCCTCGACTCCAGCCCCAGCATTTT. This translates into CASSLTPRLQPQHF.

This clonotype was detected a few times. The chain carries TRBV7-9 and TRBJ2-1, with 14 positions matching TRBD2. Germline-derived CDR1 and CDR2 are SEHNR and FQNEAQ (reference sequence). The CDR3 totals 16 residues. Trimming at V came to 5 bases and at J to 9 bases, leaving 9 bases not matched to a gene. The CDR3 here is CASSRYGLAGGGEQFF. CDR3 nucleotides: TGTGCCAGCAGCCGGTACGGACTAGCGGGAGGTGGTGAGCAGTTCTTC.

This clonotype was counted between two and nine times. The chain carries TRBV2 and TRBJ2-6; 7 bases fit TRBD2. J gave up 3 bases and V 7 bases, and 3 bases lay outside the gene matches. Germline assignment: CDR1 SNHLY and CDR2 FYNNEI. This CDR3 region has 14 residues. The CDR3 nucleotides read TGTGCCAGCACCTGGACTAGTGGGGCCAACGTCCTGACTTTC. Amino acid sequence: CASTWTSGANVLTF.

There are a few counts of this clonotype. This chain connects TRBV7-8 to TRBJ2-3, with D perhaps TRBD2 (6 bases). V was clipped by 7 bases and J by 4 bases, with 30 bases between them. The germline V gene encodes CDR1 SGHVS and CDR2 FQNEAQ. CDR3 length equals 19 residues. The CDR3 region has the DNA TGTGCCAGCAACCTAGGAAGGGGTCGGAAACGCGCTAGCGCAGATACGCAGTATTTT. It is translated as CASNLGRGRKRASADTQYF.

This chain uses TRBV3-1 with TRBJ2-1; possible D gene TRBD1, 6 bases. The CDR3 totals 13 residues. Germline loops: CDR1 LGHDT, CDR2 YNNKEL (reference sequence). Deletions cut 3 bases from V and 6 bases from J, with 9 bases between. CDR3 residues: CASSQSRGNEQFF. The DNA of the CDR3 is TGTGCCAGCAGCCAGAGCAGGGGCAATGAGCAGTTCTTC.

This clonotype was detected many times. The V call is TRBV27, the J call TRBJ2-2; possible D gene TRBD1, 5 bases. The CDR3 contains 16 residues. Germline-derived CDR1 and CDR2 are MNHEY and SMNVEV (reference sequence). Trimming cost V 8 bases and J 7 bases, with 23 bases left between them. The CDR3 nucleotides read TGTGCCAGCTCCCGACCCGTCCAGGGCGGCGGCGGGGAGCTGTTTTTT. Protein product: CASSRPVQGGGGELFF.

There are many counts of this clonotype. The V gene is TRBV6-6, the J gene TRBJ1-2, with 7 positions matching TRBD1. Trimming cost V 4 bases and J 7 bases; bases outside gene matches: 15. CDR1 is MNHNY, CDR2 SVGAGI, per germline (reference sequence). This CDR3 has 16 residues. The CDR3 DNA reads TGTGCCAGCAGTTTGTCGGGACAGATGTCGTCGCGTGGCTACACCTTC. This encodes CASSLSGQMSSRGYTF.

This clonotype occurred a few times. This chain links TRBV28 with TRBJ2-5; D is unresolved. Germline CDR1 reads MDHEN; CDR2 reads SYDVKM. V was shortened by 6 bases and J by 5 bases, with 13 bases between the two germline ends. The CDR3 spans 13 residues. CDR3 protein: CASRAPVVETQYF. The CDR3 DNA reads as TGTGCCAGCAGGGCCCCCGTCGTCGAGACCCAGTACTTC.

The table lists this clonotype with a few counts. The rearrangement joins TRBV9 to TRBJ2-1; D might be TRBD2 (6 bases). The CDR3 is made up of 13 amino acids. V was shortened by 3 bases and J by 7 bases, with 11 bases between the two germline ends. CDR1 and CDR2 from the germline V gene are SGDLS and YYNGEE. The CDR3 spells CASSGRLGNEQFF. In nucleotides, the CDR3 is TGTGCCAGCAGCGGACGACTAGGGAATGAGCAGTTCTTC. Combining the CDR3 with reference TRBV9 and TRBJ2-1 gives the whole variable domain DSGVTQTPKHLITATGQRVTLRCSPRSGDLSVYWYQQSLDQGLQFLIQYYNGEERAKGNILERFSAQQFPDLHSELNLSSLELGDSALYFCASSGRLGNEQFFGPGTRLTVL.

V is TRBV12-3 or TRBV12-4 and J is TRBJ2-7; TRBD2 is a possible D gene (6 bases). The CDR3 runs to 15 residues. The V end was cut by 3 bases, the J end by 2 bases, with 14 bases between. CDR3 protein: CASSFGRGPTYEQYF. CDR3 in DNA: TGTGCCAGCAGTTTCGGGCGGGGCCCTACCTACGAGCAGTACTTC.

The V gene is TRBV2, the J gene TRBJ1-6, with TRBD1 as a possible D gene (6 bases). The CDR3 is made up of 16 amino acids. V lost 1 base, J lost 10 bases, and 17 bases lay in between. From germline, CDR1 is SNHLY and CDR2 FYNNEI. The CDR3 region is CASSEDGQPLGSPLHF. CDR3 bases: TGTGCCAGCAGTGAAGACGGACAGCCTTTGGGGTCACCCCTCCACTTT.

The rearrangement uses TRBV20-1 and TRBJ1-5, with 9 positions matching TRBD1. The V gene end was trimmed by 2 bases and the J gene end by 4 bases; junction bases not matched to a gene: 6. Germline V lookup: CDR1 DFQATT, CDR2 SNEGSKA (reference sequence). The CDR3 is 15 residues long. The CDR3 loop is CSARREDRGNQPQHF. CDR3 nucleotide sequence: TGCAGTGCTAGACGGGAGGACAGGGGTAATCAGCCCCAGCATTTT.

The table lists this clonotype with a count of one. Being one base from a much bigger clone, this may be a read error. This rearrangement joins TRBV7-2 to TRBJ2-3; no clear D. This CDR3 has 13 amino acids. Germline loops: CDR1 SGHTA, CDR2 FQGNSA. The V and J ends lost 5 bases and 2 bases respectively, with 8 bases between them. CDR3 coding DNA: TGTGCCAGCAGCCCCTTCTACACAGATACGCAGTATTTT. Translation gives CASSPFYTDTQYF.

The sample holds many counts of this clonotype. The chain recombines TRBV20-1 with TRBJ2-5, with D possibly matching TRBD2 (5 bases). Deletions cut 5 bases from V and 1 base from J, with 11 bases between. Per the germline V gene, CDR1 is DFQATT and CDR2 is SNEGSKA (reference sequence). The CDR3 has 13 residues. The CDR3 loop is CSAQRLSQETQYF. In DNA form, the CDR3 reads TGCAGTGCTCAGAGACTATCCCAAGAGACCCAGTACTTC.

This clonotype came up many times. This chain connects TRBV6-2 or TRBV6-3 to TRBJ1-1; D unclear. The germline CDR1 and CDR2 sequences are MNHEY and SVGEGT. This CDR3 region has 12 residues. The ends were cut back, 8 bases at V and 4 bases at J, with 11 bases in the middle. The CDR3, as DNA: TGTGCCAGCCAACAGTATTCCACTGAAGCTTTCTTT. Translation: CASQQYSTEAFF.

This clonotype was recorded many times. The J gene is TRBJ2-7, the V gene TRBV11-2; TRBD2 aligns across 7 bases. CDR3 length: 15 amino acids. The trim removed 0 bases at V and 3 bases at J, leaving 5 bases unmatched. The germline gives CDR1 SGHAT, CDR2 FQNNGV. The DNA for the CDR3 is TGTGCCAGCAGCTTAGATACTAGCGCCCTCTACGAGCAGTACTTC. Translated, it gives CASSLDTSALYEQYF.

This clonotype turned up a few times. The chain combines TRBV28 with TRBJ2-7; a weak D match, TRBD1 (5 bases). This CDR3 contains 12 residues. In germline, CDR1 is MDHEN, CDR2 SYDVKM. V dropped 6 bases and J dropped 7 bases, with 13 bases sitting between them. The CDR3 nucleotides read TGTGCCAGCAGAACAGGACCGAGGGAGCAGTACTTC. This translates into CASRTGPREQYF.

This clonotype was seen repeatedly, ten times or more. V is TRBV5-1 and J is TRBJ2-7; tentatively, D is TRBD1 (6 bases). The V end was cut by 0 bases, the J end by 0 bases, with 10 bases between. Germline V gene data show CDR1 as SGHRS and CDR2 as YFSETQ. The CDR3 sequence is 15 residues long. CDR3 protein: CASSLETGRSYEQYF. For the CDR3, the DNA is TGCGCCAGCAGCTTGGAGACAGGTCGCTCCTACGAGCAGTACTTC. Together with reference TRBV5-1 and TRBJ2-7, the CDR3 gives the full variable domain: KAGVTQTPRYLIKTRGQQVTLSCSPISGHRSVSWYQQTPGQGLQFLFEYFSETQRNKGNFPGRFSGRQFSNSRSEMNVSTLELGDSALYLCASSLETGRSYEQYFGPGTRLTVT.

Worth noting for this clonotype: A much bigger clone sits one base away, suggesting this may be a read error. The gene calls are TRBV6-2 or TRBV6-3 and TRBJ2-7, with D perhaps TRBD2 (6 bases). CDR3 size: 12 residues. The germline gives CDR1 MNHEY, CDR2 SVGEGT. Deletions cut 6 bases from V and 6 bases from J, with 12 bases between. Here the CDR3 DNA reads TGTGCCAGCAGGGGGCTAGCGTTCGAGCAGTACTTC. Its protein product is CASRGLAFEQYF.

This clonotype was seen at least ten times. The CDR3 loop is CASSHGGSTSNEQFF. CDR3 bases: TGTGCCAGCAGCCACGGAGGGTCTACATCCAATGAGCAGTTCTTC. The genes are TRBV11-3 and TRBJ2-1, with D perhaps matching TRBD2 (6 bases). Germline V gene lookup returns CDR1 SGHNT and CDR2 YENEEA. Trimming cost V 5 bases and J 6 bases, with 17 bases left between them. This CDR3 is built from 15 residues. The whole variable domain, remainder taken from reference TRBV11-3 and TRBJ2-1, is EAGVVQSPRYKIIEKKQPVAFWCNPISGHNTLYWYLQNLGQGPELLIRYENEEAVDDSQLPKDRFSAERLKGVDSTLKIQPAELGDSAVYLCASSHGGSTSNEQFFGPGTRLTVL.

This clonotype was seen many times. The gene calls are TRBV18 and TRBJ1-1; D is uncertain. The CDR3 consists of 17 residues. The V end was cut by 3 bases, the J end by 1 base, with 18 bases between. Germline V CDR1 and CDR2: KGHSH, LQKENI. CDR3 in amino acids: CASSPLGGLSRNTEAFF. The DNA for the CDR3 is TGTGCCAGCTCACCCCTCGGAGGGTTGAGTCGGAACACTGAAGCTTTCTTT.

This clonotype was seen a few times. The gene calls are TRBV7-2 and TRBJ2-3, with 8 bases that match TRBD1. The CDR3 spans 16 residues. V dropped 5 bases and J dropped 3; count of bases not matched to a gene: 10. The germline CDR1 and CDR2 sequences are SGHTA and FQGNSA. In DNA form, the CDR3 reads TGTGCCAGCAGCCCCTACAGGGGGGCTTTAACAGATACGCAGTATTTT. This codes for CASSPYRGALTDTQYF. The full variable domain, in which reference TRBV7-2 and TRBJ2-3 provide the parts outside the CDR3, is GAGVSQSPSNKVTEKGKDVELRCDPISGHTALYWYRQSLGQGLEFLIYFQGNSAPDKSGLPSDRFSAERTGGSVSTLTIQRTQQEDSAVYLCASSPYRGALTDTQYFGPGTRLTVL.

This clonotype was counted at least ten times. This chain connects TRBV3-1 to TRBJ1-1, with 7 positions matching TRBD1. Trimming cost V 3 bases and J 6 bases; bases outside gene matches: 7. CDR3 length: 14 amino acids. Germline V gene lookup returns CDR1 LGHDT and CDR2 YNNKEL (reference sequence). The CDR3 loop reads CASSQRAGTAEAFF. Written as DNA, the CDR3 is TGTGCCAGCAGCCAGAGGGCCGGGACAGCTGAAGCTTTCTTT.

This clonotype has a count of ten or more. This chain connects TRBV29-1 to TRBJ2-3; D unclear. Germline V gene data show CDR1 as SQVTM and CDR2 as ANQGSEA. This CDR3 has 15 residues. The V end lost 7 bases, the J end lost 0 bases, and 17 bases lay between the germline ends. The CDR3 region is CSAPSGGSSTDTQYF. The CDR3 nucleotides read TGCAGCGCCCCATCGGGCGGTTCTAGCACAGATACGCAGTATTTT.

This sequence joins TRBV5-1 and TRBJ2-1; either TRBD1 or TRBD2 may fit D (5 bases each). Germline CDR1 is SGHRS and CDR2 is YFSETQ. V was shortened by 4 bases and J by 6 bases, with 14 bases between the two germline ends. This CDR3 contains 14 residues. The CDR3 is CASSPWDGTNEQFF. Written as DNA, the CDR3 is TGCGCCAGCAGCCCCTGGGACGGTACCAATGAGCAGTTCTTC.

There are many counts of this clonotype. The chain carries TRBV21-1 and TRBJ1-5; the D call TRBD1 from the table was never checked on the DNA. TRBV21-1 counts as a pseudogene. This CDR3 comprises 18 residues. CDR3 in amino acids: CASSFNDRGPYSNQPQHF. For the CDR3, the DNA is TGTGCCAGCAGTTTCAATGACAGGGGGCCGTATAGCAATCAGCCCCAGCATTTT.

Ten or more counts support this clonotype. The chain links TRBV7-2 to TRBJ2-1; TRBD2 matches at 7 bases. Trimming took 5 bases from V and 10 from J; bases not matched to a gene: 14. In germline, CDR1 is SGHTA, CDR2 FQGNSA. This CDR3 comprises 15 residues. CDR3 sequence reads: CASSPAGTTRGEQFF. The DNA of the CDR3 is TGTGCCAGCAGCCCCGCCGGGACTACCCGGGGGGAGCAGTTCTTC.

This clonotype has at least ten counts. The J gene is TRBJ2-3, the V gene TRBV6-2 or TRBV6-3, with 7 bases fitting TRBD2. Germline-derived CDR1 and CDR2 are MNHEY and SVGEGT. The CDR3 is made up of 15 amino acids. V was pared by 5 bases and J by 5 bases, with 10 bases of the junction left unmatched. Written as DNA, the CDR3 is TGTGCCAGCAGTACGCGGACTAGAGGAAGAGATACGCAGTATTTT. This encodes CASSTRTRGRDTQYF.

The V and J genes are TRBV4-3 and TRBJ2-1; 8 nucleotides align to TRBD2. This CDR3 has 16 amino acids. V gave up 0 bases and J gave up 9 bases; unmatched junction bases: 10. The germline gives CDR1 LGHNA, CDR2 YSLEER. The CDR3 DNA sequence: TGCGCCAGCAGCCAAGATTTTGGGACGGGGGGGCGTGAGCAGTTCTTC. Translation gives CASSQDFGTGGREQFF.